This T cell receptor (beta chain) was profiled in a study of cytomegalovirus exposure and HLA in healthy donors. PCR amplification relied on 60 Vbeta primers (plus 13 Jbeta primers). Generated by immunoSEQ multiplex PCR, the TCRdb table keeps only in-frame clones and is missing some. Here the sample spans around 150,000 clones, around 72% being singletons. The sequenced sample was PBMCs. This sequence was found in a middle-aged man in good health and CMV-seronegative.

Written as DNA, the CDR3 is TGTGCCAACAAGACAGGCGGGTTGGACGAGCAGTACTTC. This translates into CANKTGGLDEQYF. This chain connects TRBV7-9 to TRBJ2-7, with a weak D call TRBD1 (6 bases). The CDR3 is made up of 13 amino acids. Germline loops: CDR1 SEHNR, CDR2 FQNEAQ (reference sequence). V dropped 10 bases and J dropped 5 bases, with 18 bases sitting between them.